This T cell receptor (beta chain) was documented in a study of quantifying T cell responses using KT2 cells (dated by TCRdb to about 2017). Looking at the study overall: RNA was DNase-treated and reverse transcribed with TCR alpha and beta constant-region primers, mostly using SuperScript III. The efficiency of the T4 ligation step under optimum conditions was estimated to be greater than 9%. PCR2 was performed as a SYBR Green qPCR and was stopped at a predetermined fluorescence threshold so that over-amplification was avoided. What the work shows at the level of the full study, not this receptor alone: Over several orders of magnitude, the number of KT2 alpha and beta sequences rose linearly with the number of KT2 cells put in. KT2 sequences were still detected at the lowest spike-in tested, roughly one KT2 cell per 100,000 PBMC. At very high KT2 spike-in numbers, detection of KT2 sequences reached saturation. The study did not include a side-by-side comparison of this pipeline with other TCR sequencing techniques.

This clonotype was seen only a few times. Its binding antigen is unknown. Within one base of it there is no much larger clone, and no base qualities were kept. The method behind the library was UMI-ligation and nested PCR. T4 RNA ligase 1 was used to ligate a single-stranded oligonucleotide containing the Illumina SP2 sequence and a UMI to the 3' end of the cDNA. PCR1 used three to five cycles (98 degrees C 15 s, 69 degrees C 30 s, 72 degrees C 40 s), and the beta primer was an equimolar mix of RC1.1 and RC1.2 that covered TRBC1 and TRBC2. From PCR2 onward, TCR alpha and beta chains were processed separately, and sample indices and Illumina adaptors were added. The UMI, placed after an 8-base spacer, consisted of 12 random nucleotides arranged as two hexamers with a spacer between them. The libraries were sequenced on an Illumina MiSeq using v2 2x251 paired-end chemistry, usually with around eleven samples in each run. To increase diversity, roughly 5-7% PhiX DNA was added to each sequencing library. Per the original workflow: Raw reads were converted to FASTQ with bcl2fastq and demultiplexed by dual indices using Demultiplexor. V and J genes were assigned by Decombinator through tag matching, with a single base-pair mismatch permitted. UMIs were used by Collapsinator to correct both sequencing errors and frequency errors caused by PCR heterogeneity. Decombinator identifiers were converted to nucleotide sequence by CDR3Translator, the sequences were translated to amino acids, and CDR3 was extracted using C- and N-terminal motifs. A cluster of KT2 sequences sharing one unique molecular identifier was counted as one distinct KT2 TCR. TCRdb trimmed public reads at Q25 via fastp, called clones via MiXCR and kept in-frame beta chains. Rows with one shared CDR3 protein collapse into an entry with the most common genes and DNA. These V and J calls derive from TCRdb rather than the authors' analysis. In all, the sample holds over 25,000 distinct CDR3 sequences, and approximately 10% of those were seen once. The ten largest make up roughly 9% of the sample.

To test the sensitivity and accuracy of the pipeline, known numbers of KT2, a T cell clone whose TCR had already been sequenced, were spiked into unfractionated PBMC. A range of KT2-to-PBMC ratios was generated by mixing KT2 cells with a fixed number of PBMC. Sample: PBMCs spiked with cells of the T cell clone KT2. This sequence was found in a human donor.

The nucleotide sequence reads as follows: TGTGCCAGCACGGGACAGGGAATGAATGAGCAGTTCTTC. It specifies CASTGQGMNEQFF. The chain was built from TRBV2 and TRBJ2-1; TRBD1 matches 9 bases in the middle. The V end gives up 7 bases and the J end 7 bases, leaving 5 bases in the junction not matched to a gene. From the cysteine up to the phenylalanine, the CDR3 has a length of 13 residues. The retained sequence is limited to the CDR3, 39 bases, with the frame set at the first base. CDR1 and CDR2 (SNHLY, FYNNEI) derive from the germline V gene.